This TCR beta chain was sequenced in a study of CD8+ T cells in alopecia areata. The overall study: Oral tofacitinib, 5 to 10 mg twice daily, was given in an open-label trial.

RNA was extracted and reverse transcribed into cDNA as the sequencing template. Sequenced by immunoSEQ multiplex PCR; TCRdb stores in-frame clones only, minus some. The sample consists of around 190,000 clones, less than 65% of them appearing once. A few counts support this clone. Its cognate antigen is unknown. The treatment is: oral pan-JAK inhibitor, 5-10 mg twice daily. Germline lookup yields CDR1 SGHTA and CDR2 FQGNSA. The CDR3 consists of 14 residues. Deletions cut 2 bases from V and 2 bases from J, with 4 bases between. Study-wide findings and caveats: For patients receiving tofacitinib, scalp clonality and expanded CD8+ clones among the top 100 significantly decreased.

V usage is TRBV7-2 and J usage is TRBJ2-6; no clear D gene. The specimen was CD4+ T cells sorted from blood, collected at week 24, from a patient treated with tofacitinib. This receptor was obtained from a human donor with alopecia areata. CDR3 sequence (DNA): TGTGCCAGCAGCTTAACAACTGGGGCCAACGTCCTGACTTTC. It translates to CASSLTTGANVLTF.